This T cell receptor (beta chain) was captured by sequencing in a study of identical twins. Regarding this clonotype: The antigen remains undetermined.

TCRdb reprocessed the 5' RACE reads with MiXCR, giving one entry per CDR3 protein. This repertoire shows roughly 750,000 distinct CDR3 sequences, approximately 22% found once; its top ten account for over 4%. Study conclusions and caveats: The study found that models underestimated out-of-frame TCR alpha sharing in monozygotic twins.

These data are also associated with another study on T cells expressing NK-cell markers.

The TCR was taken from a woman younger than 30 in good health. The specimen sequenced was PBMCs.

CDR3 residues: CAINSQASGDGDTQYF. The CDR3 DNA sequence: TGTGCCATCAACTCTCAGGCTAGCGGGGACGGAGATACGCAGTATTTT. The rearrangement uses TRBV10-3 and TRBJ2-3; 9 bases are a match to TRBD2. This CDR3 contains 16 residues. CDR1 and CDR2 from the germline V gene are ENHRY and SYGVKD. With V trimmed by 7 bases and J by 5 bases, 13 bases remained unmatched.